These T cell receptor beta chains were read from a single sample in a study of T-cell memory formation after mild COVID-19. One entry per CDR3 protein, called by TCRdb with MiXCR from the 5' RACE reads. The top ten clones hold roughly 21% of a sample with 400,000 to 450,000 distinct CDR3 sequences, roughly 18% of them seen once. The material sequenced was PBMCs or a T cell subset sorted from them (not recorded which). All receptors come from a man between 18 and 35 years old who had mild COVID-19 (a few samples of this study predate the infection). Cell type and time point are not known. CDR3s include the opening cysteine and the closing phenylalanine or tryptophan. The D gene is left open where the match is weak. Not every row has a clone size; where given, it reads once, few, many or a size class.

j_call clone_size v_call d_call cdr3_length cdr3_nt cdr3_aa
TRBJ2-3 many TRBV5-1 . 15 TGCGCCAGCAGCTTGGAGGAGGCATACGCAGATACGCAGTATTTT CASSLEEAYADTQYF
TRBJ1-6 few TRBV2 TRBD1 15 TGTGCCAGCAATACAGCAGGGGGCAATAATTCACCCCTCCACTTT CASNTAGGNNSPLHF
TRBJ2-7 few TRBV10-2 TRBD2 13 TGCGCCAGCAGCGGGGGGTGGCCCTACGAGCAGTACTTC CASSGGWPYEQYF
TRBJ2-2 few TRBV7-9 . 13 TGTGCCAGCAGCTTAGCGAGTGGCAGGGAGCTGTTTTTT CASSLASGRELFF
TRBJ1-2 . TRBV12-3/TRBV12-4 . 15 TGTGCCAGCAGTTTCTTACAGGGCCGCTGGACTGGCTACACCTTC CASSFLQGRWTGYTF
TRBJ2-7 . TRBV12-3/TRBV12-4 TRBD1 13 TGTGCCAGCAGTTCGACAGGGGGCGACGAGCAGTACTTC CASSSTGGDEQYF
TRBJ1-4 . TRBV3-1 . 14 TGTGCCAGCAGCCAAGGACAGCCCGGAGAAAAACTGTTTTTT CASSQGQPGEKLFF
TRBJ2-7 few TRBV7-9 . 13 TGTGCCAGCAGCTTGCTAGGGCGTTACGAGCAGTACTTC CASSLLGRYEQYF
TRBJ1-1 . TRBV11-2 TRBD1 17 TGTGCCAGCAGCTTAAGTTGGGAGGGGGCTCGCAGGACTGAAGCTTTCTTT CASSLSWEGARRTEAFF
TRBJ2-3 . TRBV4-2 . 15 TGTGCCAGCAGGGATTTAATGGATTACACAGATACGCAGTATTTT CASRDLMDYTDTQYF
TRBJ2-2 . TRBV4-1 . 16 TGCGCCAGCAGCCAACGGGGGCAAGGGGCGTCCGGGGAGCTGTTTTTT CASSQRGQGASGELFF
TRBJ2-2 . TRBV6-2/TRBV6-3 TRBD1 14 TGTGCCAGCACACAGGGGGCCGGCACCGGGGAGCTGTTTTTT CASTQGAGTGELFF
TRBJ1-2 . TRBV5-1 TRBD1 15 TGCGCCAGCAGCTGTGGACAGGGGTCCAGTTATGGCTACACCTTC CASSCGQGSSYGYTF
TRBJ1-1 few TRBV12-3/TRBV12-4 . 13 TGTGCCAGCAGTTCCCGGTCTTCCACTGAAGCTTTCTTT CASSSRSSTEAFF
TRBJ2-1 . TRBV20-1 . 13 TGCAGTGCTAGCGCGCAGGGTCTTCCGAATCGGTTCTTC CSASAQGLPNRFF
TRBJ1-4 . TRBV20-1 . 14 TGCAGTGCTAGTGCGGGGGTCCGCCAGGGAAAACTGTTTTTT CSASAGVRQGKLFF
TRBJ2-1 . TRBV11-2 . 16 TGTGCCAGCAGCACGCCGGACCCGTGGGATTTCAATGAGCAGTTCTTC CASSTPDPWDFNEQFF
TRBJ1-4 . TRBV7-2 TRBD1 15 TGTGCCAGCAGCCCTGACAGGGCGGCTAATGAAAAACTGTTTTTT CASSPDRAANEKLFF
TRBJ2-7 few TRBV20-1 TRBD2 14 TGCAGTGCTAGAAAGCCGGGACTAAGCAACGAGCAGTACTTC CSARKPGLSNEQYF
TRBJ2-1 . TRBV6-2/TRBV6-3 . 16 TGTGCCAGCAGTTACGAGTTTACAGGGTTTAGCGATGAGCAGTTCTTC CASSYEFTGFSDEQFF
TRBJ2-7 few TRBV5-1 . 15 TGCGCCAGCAGCTTCGGGACTCACCCCTCCTACGAGCAGTACTTC CASSFGTHPSYEQYF
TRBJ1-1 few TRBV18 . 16 TGTGCCAGCTCACCTCGAGCAGGTTGGGGGGACACTGAAGCTTTCTTT CASSPRAGWGDTEAFF
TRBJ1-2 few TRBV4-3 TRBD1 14 TGCGCCAGCAGCCCACAACAGGGGAACTATGGCTACACCTTC CASSPQQGNYGYTF
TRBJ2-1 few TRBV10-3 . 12 TGTGCCATCCGAAACGAGGGGGATGAGCAGTTCTTC CAIRNEGDEQFF
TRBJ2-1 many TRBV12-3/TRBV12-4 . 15 TGTGCCAGCAGTCCCTCTGGCGGATCCTACAATGAGCAGTTCTTC CASSPSGGSYNEQFF
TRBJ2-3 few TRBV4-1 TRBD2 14 TGCGCCAGCAGCGCGGGGGTCGGTCCAGATACGCAGTATTTT CASSAGVGPDTQYF
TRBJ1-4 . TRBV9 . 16 TGTGCCAGCAGCCCCCGAGGAAGAGCAACTAATGAAAAACTGTTTTTT CASSPRGRATNEKLFF
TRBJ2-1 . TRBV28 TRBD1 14 TGTGCCAGCAGAGGGACAGGGGGCTGGGATGAGCAGTTCTTC CASRGTGGWDEQFF
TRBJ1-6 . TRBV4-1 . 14 TGCGCCAGCAGCCAAAGACTGGGAAATTCACCCCTCCACTTT CASSQRLGNSPLHF
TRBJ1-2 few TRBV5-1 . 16 TGCGCCAGCAGCTTGGATGGGGGGAGTTTGGGCTATGGCTACACCTTC CASSLDGGSLGYGYTF
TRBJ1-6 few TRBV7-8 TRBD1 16 TGTGCCAGCAGCACCGGGACAGGGGGCTTCCGTTCACCCCTCCACTTT CASSTGTGGFRSPLHF
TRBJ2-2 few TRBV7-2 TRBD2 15 TGTGCCAGCAGCCCCAGACTAGCGGAGGTCGGGGAGCTGTTTTTT CASSPRLAEVGELFF
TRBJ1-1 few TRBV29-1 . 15 TGCAGCGTTGAGTGGGGCAGGGGAGGTTGGACTGAAGCTTTCTTT CSVEWGRGGWTEAFF
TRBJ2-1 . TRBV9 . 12 TGTGCCAGCAGCGTAGCTGACTATGAGCAGTTCTTC CASSVADYEQFF
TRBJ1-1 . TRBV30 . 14 TGTGCCTGGAGCCTCGGGGGTTTGGACACTGAAGCTTTCTTT CAWSLGGLDTEAFF
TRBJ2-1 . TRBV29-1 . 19 TGCAGCGTTGGGTTCGCGGCTAGCGTCCGATATAGCTCCTACAATGAGCAGTTCTTC CSVGFAASVRYSSYNEQFF
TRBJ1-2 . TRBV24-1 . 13 TGTGCCACCAGTGATACGACAGGCTTGGGCTACACCTTC CATSDTTGLGYTF
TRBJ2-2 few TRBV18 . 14 TGTGCCAGCTCACCACGGACGGTTACCGGGGAGCTGTTTTTT CASSPRTVTGELFF
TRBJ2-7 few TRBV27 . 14 TGTGCCAGCGGGTTCGACGGGGGCTCCTACGAGCAGTACTTC CASGFDGGSYEQYF
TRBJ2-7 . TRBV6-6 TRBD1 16 TGTGCCAGCAGTTACGAAAAGGGACAGTGGACCTACGAGCAGTACTTC CASSYEKGQWTYEQYF
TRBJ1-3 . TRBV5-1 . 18 TGCGCCAGCAGCTTGGGTGGCAGCCTACTCAACTCTGGAAACACCATATATTTT CASSLGGSLLNSGNTIYF
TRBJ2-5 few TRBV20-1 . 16 TGCAGTGCTACCGGACAGCCCGAGGTGGGCCAAGAGACCCAGTACTTC CSATGQPEVGQETQYF
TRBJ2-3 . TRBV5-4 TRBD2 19 TGTGCCAGCAGCTTTGACGTAGCGGGGGGCCGTGTGGACACAGATACGCAGTATTTT CASSFDVAGGRVDTDTQYF
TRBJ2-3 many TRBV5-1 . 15 TGCGCCAGCAGCTTCGACAGCCCTTCTCCAGATACGCAGTATTTT CASSFDSPSPDTQYF
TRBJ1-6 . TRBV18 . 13 TGTGCCAGCTCACCCTACGATTTGGTCACCCTCCACTTT CASSPYDLVTLHF
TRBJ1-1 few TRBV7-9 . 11 TGTGCCAGCACGAGGGGACCTGAAGCTTTCTTT CASTRGPEAFF